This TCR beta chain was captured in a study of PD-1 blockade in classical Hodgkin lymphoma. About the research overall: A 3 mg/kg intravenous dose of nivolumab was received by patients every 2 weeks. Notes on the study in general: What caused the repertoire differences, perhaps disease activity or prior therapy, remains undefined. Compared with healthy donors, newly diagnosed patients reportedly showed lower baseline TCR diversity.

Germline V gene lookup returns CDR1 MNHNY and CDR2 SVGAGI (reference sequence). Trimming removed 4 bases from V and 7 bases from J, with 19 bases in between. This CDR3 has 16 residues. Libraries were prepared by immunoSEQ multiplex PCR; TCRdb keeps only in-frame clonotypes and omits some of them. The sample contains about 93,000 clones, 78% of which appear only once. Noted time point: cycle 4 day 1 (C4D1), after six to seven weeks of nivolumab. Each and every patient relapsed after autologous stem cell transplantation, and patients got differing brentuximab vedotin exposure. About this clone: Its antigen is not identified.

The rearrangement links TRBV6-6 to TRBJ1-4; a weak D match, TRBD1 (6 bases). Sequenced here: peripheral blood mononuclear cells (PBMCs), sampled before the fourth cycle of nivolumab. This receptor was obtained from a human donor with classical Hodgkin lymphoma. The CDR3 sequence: CASSFNRGHRGEKLFF. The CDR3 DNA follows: TGTGCCAGCAGTTTTAATCGGGGACACCGTGGTGAAAAACTGTTTTTT.